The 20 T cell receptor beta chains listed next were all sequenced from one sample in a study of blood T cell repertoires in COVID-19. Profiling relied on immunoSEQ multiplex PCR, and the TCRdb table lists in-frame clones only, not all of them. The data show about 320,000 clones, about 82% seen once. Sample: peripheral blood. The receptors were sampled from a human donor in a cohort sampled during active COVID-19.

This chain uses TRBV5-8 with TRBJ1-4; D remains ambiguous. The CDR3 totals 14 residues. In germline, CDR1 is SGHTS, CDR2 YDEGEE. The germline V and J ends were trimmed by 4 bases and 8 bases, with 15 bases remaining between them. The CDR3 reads CASSLGYVEEKLFF. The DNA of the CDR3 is TGTGCCAGCAGCCTGGGGTACGTGGAGGAAAAACTGTTTTTT. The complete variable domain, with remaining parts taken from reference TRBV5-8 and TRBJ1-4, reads EAGVTQSPTHLIKTRGQQATLRCSPISGHTSVYWYQQALGLGLQFLLWYDEGEERNRGNFPPRFSGRQFPNYSSELNVNALELEDSALYLCASSLGYVEEKLFFGSGTQLSVL.

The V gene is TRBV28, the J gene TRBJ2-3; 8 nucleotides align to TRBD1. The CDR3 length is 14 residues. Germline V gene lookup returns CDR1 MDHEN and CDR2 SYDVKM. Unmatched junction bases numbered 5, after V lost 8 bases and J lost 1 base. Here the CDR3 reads CASLSTGGTDTQYF. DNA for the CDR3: TGTGCCAGCCTATCGACAGGGGGCACAGATACGCAGTATTTT.

CDR3 DNA: TGTGCCAGCAGCCAATCAGGAGGGGCCTACGGGGAGCTGTTTTTT. Protein: CASSQSGGAYGELFF. V and J are TRBV11-2 and TRBJ2-2; D perhaps matches TRBD2 (6 bases). This CDR3 is 15 amino acids long. The V gene lost 5 bases and the J gene lost 7 bases, with 17 bases spanning the gap. Per germline, CDR1 SGHAT and CDR2 FQNNGV.

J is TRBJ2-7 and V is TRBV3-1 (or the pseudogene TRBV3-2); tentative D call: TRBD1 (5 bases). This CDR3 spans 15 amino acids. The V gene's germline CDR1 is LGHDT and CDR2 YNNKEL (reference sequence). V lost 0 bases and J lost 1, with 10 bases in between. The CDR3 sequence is CASSQDLQGSYEQYF. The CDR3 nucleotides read TGTGCCAGCAGCCAAGACCTTCAGGGTTCCTACGAGCAGTACTTC.

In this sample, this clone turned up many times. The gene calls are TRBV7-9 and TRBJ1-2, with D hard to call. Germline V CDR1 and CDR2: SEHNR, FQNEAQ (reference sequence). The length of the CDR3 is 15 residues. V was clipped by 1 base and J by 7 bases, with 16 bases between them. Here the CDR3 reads CASSLDLKQQSGYTF. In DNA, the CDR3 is TGTGCCAGCAGCTTAGATCTAAAACAGCAGAGTGGCTACACCTTC.

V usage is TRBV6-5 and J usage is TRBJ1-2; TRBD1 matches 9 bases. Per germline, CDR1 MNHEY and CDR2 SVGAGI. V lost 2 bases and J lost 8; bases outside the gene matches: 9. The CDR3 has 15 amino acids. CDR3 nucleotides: TGTGCCAGCAGTTACCGGGGACAGGGTACGGAGGGCTACACCTTC. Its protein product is CASSYRGQGTEGYTF.

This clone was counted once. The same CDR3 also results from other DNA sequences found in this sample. CDR3 in DNA: TGTGCCAGCAGTTTGACAGGATACGAGCAGTACTTC. As protein: CASSLTGYEQYF. V gene TRBV12-3 or TRBV12-4 combines with J gene TRBJ2-7, with D tentatively TRBD1 (6 bases). Trimming took off 3 bases at V and 4 bases at J, with 7 bases between the two ends. The CDR3 runs to 12 residues.

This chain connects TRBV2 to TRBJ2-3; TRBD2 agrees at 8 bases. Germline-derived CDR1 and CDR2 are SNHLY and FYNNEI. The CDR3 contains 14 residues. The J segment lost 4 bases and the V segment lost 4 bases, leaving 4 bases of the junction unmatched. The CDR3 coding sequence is TGTGCCAGCAGTGTCGGGGGGGGCTCAGATACGCAGTATTTT. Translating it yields CASSVGGGSDTQYF.

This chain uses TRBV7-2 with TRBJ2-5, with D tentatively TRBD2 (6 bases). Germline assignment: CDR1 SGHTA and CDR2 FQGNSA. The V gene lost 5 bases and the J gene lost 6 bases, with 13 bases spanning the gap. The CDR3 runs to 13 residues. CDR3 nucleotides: TGTGCCAGCAGCATCACGGGGGTAAAGACCCAGTACTTC. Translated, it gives CASSITGVKTQYF.

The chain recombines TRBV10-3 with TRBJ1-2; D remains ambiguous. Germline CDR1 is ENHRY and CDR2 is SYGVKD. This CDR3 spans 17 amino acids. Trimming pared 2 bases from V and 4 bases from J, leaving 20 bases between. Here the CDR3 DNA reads TGTGCCATCAGTGAGGGGCTCGGGAGGGCATATAGCTATGGCTACACCTTC. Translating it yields CAISEGLGRAYSYGYTF.

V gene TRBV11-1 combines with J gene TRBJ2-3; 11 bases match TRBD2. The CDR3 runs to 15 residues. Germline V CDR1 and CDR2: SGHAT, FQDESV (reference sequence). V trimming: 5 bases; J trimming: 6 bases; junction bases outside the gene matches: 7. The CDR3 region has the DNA TGTGCCAGCAGCCTTATAGCGGGGGGGCGTGATACGCAGTATTTT. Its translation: CASSLIAGGRDTQYF. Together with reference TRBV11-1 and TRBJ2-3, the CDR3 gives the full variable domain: EAEVAQSPRYKITEKSQAVAFWCDPISGHATLYWYRQILGQGPELLVQFQDESVVDDSQLPKDRFSAERLKGVDSTLKIQPAELGDSAMYLCASSLIAGGRDTQYFGPGTRLTVL.

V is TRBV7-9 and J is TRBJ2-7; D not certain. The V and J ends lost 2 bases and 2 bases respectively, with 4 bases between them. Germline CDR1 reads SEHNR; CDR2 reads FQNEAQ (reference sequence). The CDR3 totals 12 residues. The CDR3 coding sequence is TGTGCCAGCAGCTTACAGGCCTACGAGCAGTACTTC. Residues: CASSLQAYEQYF. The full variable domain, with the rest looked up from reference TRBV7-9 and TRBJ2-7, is DTGVSQNPRHKITKRGQNVTFRCDPISEHNRLYWYRQTLGQGPEFLTYFQNEAQLEKSRLLSDRFSAERPKGSFSTLEIQRTEQGDSAMYLCASSLQAYEQYFGPGTRLTVT.

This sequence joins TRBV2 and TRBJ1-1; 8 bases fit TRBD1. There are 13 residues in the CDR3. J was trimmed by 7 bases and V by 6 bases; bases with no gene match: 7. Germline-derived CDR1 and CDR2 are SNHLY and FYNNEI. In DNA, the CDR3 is TGTGCCAGCAGGCCGGGACAGGAACGTGAAGCTTTCTTT. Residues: CASRPGQEREAFF. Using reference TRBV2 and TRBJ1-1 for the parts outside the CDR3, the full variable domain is EPEVTQTPSHQVTQMGQEVILRCVPISNHLYFYWYRQILGQKVEFLVSFYNNEISEKSEIFDDQFSVERPDGSNFTLKIRSTKLEDSAMYFCASRPGQEREAFFGQGTRLTVV.

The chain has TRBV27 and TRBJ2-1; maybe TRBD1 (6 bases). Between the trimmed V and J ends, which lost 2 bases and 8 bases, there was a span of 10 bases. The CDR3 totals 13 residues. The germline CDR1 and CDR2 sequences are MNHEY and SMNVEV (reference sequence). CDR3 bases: TGTGCCAGCAGTTTAGGGGGCGGGTATGAGCAGTTCTTC. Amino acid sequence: CASSLGGGYEQFF.

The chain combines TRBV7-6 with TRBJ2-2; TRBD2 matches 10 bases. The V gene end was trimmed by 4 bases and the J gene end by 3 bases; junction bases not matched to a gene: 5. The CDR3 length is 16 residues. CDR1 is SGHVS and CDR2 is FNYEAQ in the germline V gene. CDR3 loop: CASSSLAGEDTGELFF. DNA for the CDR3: TGTGCCAGCAGCTCTCTAGCGGGGGAGGACACCGGGGAGCTGTTTTTT.

The chain's CDR3 is CSASAVARQPQHF. The CDR3 DNA reads as TGCAGTGCTAGTGCGGTAGCACGGCAGCCCCAGCATTTT. The chain uses TRBV20-1 and TRBJ1-5; D unclear. The CDR3 is 13 amino acids. Trimming stripped 3 bases from V and 7 bases from J, with 13 bases between. Germline CDR1 reads DFQATT; CDR2 reads SNEGSKA (reference sequence).

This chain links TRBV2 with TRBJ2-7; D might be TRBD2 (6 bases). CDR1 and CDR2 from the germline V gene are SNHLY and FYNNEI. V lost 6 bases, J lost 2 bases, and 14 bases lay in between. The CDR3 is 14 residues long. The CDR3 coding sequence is TGTGCCAGCAGCCCGGAGGGCCATACCTACGAGCAGTACTTC. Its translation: CASSPEGHTYEQYF. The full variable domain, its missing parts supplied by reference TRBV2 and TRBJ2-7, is EPEVTQTPSHQVTQMGQEVILRCVPISNHLYFYWYRQILGQKVEFLVSFYNNEISEKSEIFDDQFSVERPDGSNFTLKIRSTKLEDSAMYFCASSPEGHTYEQYFGPGTRLTVT.

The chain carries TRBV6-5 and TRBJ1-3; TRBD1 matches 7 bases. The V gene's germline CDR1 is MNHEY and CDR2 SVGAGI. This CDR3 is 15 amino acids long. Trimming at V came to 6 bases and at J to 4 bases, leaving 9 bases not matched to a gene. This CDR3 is CASSDDRAGGNTIYF. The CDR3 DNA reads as TGTGCCAGCAGCGACGACAGGGCGGGGGGAAACACCATATATTTT.

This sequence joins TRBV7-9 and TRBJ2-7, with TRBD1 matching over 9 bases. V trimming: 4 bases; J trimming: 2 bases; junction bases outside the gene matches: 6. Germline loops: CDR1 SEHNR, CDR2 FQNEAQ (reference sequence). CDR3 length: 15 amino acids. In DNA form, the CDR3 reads TGTGCCAGCAGCTCCGGGACAGGGTCTCCCTACGAGCAGTACTTC. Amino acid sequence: CASSSGTGSPYEQYF.

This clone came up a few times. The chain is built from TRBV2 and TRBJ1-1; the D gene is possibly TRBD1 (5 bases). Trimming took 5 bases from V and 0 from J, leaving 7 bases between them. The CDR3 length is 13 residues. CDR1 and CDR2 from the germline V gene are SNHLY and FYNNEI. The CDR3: CASSPDMNTEAFF. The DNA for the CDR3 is TGTGCCAGCAGTCCGGACATGAACACTGAAGCTTTCTTT.